The TCR beta chain described here comes from a study of T cell changes during pregnancy in multiple sclerosis (dated by TCRdb to about 2019). Regarding the complete study: In women with multiple sclerosis, the researchers looked at how the T cell repertoire shifted as pregnancy progressed.

CDR1 and CDR2, looked up from the germline V gene, are MGHRA and YSYEKL. The CDR3 starts with the cysteine, ends with the phenylalanine, and has 15 residues. Left in the record is the CDR3 DNA by itself, 45 bases read in frame from the first base. V is clipped by 1 base and J by 2 bases, and the sequence between their germline boundaries is 11 bases long. The library was built by means of the immunoSEQ multiplex PCR assay. As stored in TCRdb, this immuneACCESS dataset retains in-frame rearrangements with V and J assigned. A fraction of the clones does not appear; measured against another copy, unresolved V genes explain less than half of the discrepancy, and the remainder lacks a known reason. The sample table holds some 60,000 clones, of which 75% to 90% were seen once. Together, the top ten hold approximately 1.7% of the sample. Comment on this clone: This clone's antigen is unknown. One base away there is no much larger clone; base qualities are not given.

The chain couples TRBV4-1 to TRBJ1-1; the D gene cannot be named for sure. The receptor comes from a female donor with multiple sclerosis, enrolled in a pregnancy study. The sequencing used peripheral blood, collected after pregnancy. CDR3 reads: CASSQARASNTEAFF. The DNA is as follows: TGCGCCAGCAGCCAAGCCCGCGCGTCTAACACTGAAGCTTTCTTT.